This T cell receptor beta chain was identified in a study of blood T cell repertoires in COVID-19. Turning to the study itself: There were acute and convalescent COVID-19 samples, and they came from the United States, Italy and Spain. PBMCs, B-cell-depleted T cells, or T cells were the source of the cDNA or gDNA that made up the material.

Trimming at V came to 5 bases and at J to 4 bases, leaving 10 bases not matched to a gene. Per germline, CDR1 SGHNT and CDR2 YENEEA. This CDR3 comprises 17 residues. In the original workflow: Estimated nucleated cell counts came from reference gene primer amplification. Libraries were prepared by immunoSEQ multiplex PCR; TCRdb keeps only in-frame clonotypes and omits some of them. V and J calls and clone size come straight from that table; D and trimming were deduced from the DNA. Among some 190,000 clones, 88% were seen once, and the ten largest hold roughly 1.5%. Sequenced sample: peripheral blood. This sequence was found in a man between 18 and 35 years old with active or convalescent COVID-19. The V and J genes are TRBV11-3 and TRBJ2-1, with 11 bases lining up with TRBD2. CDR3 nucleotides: TGTGCCAGCAGCGCCCATCCCTCTAGCGGGAGGTACAATGAGCAGTTCTTC. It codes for CASSAHPSSGRYNEQFF. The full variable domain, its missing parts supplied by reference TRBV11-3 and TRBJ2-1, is EAGVVQSPRYKIIEKKQPVAFWCNPISGHNTLYWYLQNLGQGPELLIRYENEEAVDDSQLPKDRFSAERLKGVDSTLKIQPAELGDSAVYLCASSAHPSSGRYNEQFFGPGTRLTVL.